Shown below are 7 T cell receptor beta chains from a single sample sequenced in a study of blood T cell repertoires in COVID-19. Only in-frame clones appear in the TCRdb table, and some are missing; sequencing was by immunoSEQ multiplex PCR. This table holds hundreds of thousands of clones, around 89% found once. The sample was PBMCs or T cells enriched from blood (not recorded which). Receptors originate from a man aged 45-65 years who had been exposed to COVID-19.

This chain connects TRBV2 to TRBJ1-5; no reliable D call. Per germline, CDR1 SNHLY and CDR2 FYNNEI. Trimming stripped 3 bases from V and 7 bases from J, with 13 bases between. The CDR3 sequence is 14 residues long. CDR3 amino acids: CASSDTSARQPQHF. The CDR3 DNA sequence: TGTGCCAGCAGTGATACTTCTGCTCGGCAGCCCCAGCATTTT.

This chain links TRBV5-1 with TRBJ2-3; TRBD2 might be the D (7 bases). V lost 4 bases to trimming and J lost 10 bases, with 22 bases between them. The CDR3 loop spans 15 amino acids. Looked up from germline, CDR1 is SGHRS and CDR2 is YFSETQ. As DNA, the CDR3 is TGCGCCAGCAGCAGGGGGGGGACCCTGGGCGAGGCGCAGTATTTT. This translates into CASSRGGTLGEAQYF.

The CDR3 loop reads CASSRSGSYEQYV. The DNA of the CDR3 is TGTGCCAGCAGCCGTAGCGGGAGCTACGAGCAGTACGTC. The V and J genes are TRBV5-4 and TRBJ2-7; TRBD2 matches at 9 bases. Per germline, CDR1 SGHNT and CDR2 YYREEE (reference sequence). Trimming at V came to 4 bases and at J to 3 bases, leaving 2 bases not matched to a gene. The CDR3 totals 13 residues.

The V gene is TRBV24-1, the J gene TRBJ2-1, with unresolved D. The CDR3 is made up of 13 amino acids. V lost 1 base to trimming and J lost 5 bases, with 5 bases between them. Germline V gives CDR1 KGHDR, CDR2 SFDVKD. The CDR3 DNA reads TGTGCCACCAGTGATTTCAGTAACAATGAGCAGTTCTTC. This translates into CATSDFSNNEQFF.

The chain links TRBV11-2 to TRBJ2-4; 15 nucleotides match TRBD2. Trimming at V came to 5 bases and at J to 6 bases, leaving 11 bases not matched to a gene. The germline gives CDR1 SGHAT, CDR2 FQNNGV. The CDR3 runs 18 residues. The CDR3 DNA reads TGTGCCAGCAGCCCCGGTTTAGGGACTAGCGGGAGGAGAAACATTCAGTACTTC. Its translation is CASSPGLGTSGRRNIQYF.

The CDR3 DNA sequence: TGTGCCAGCTCACCTTCCAGGGACAGGGTGAACACTGAAGCTTTCTTT. Amino acids: CASSPSRDRVNTEAFF. The V gene is TRBV18, the J gene TRBJ1-1; 9 bases agree with TRBD1. V was pared by 3 bases and J by 0 bases, with 5 bases of the junction left unmatched. Looked up from germline, CDR1 is KGHSH and CDR2 is LQKENI. The CDR3 totals 16 residues. Full variable domain (remainder filled in from reference TRBV18 and TRBJ1-1): NAGVMQNPRHLVRRRGQEARLRCSPMKGHSHVYWYRQLPEEGLKFMVYLQKENIIDESGMPKERFSAEFPKEGPSILRIQQVVRGDSAAYFCASSPSRDRVNTEAFFGQGTRLTVV.

CDR3 amino acids: CASSPSDPVGVLPSYGYTF. CDR3 DNA sequence: TGTGCCAGCAGCCCATCAGACCCCGTAGGGGTTCTCCCCAGCTATGGCTACACCTTC. This chain connects TRBV7-8 to TRBJ1-2; TRBD1 is a possible D gene (5 bases). The CDR3 has 19 residues. Germline CDR1 SGHVS, CDR2 FQNEAQ. Trimming removed 5 bases at V and 4 bases at J, with 29 bases between.